A selection of T cell receptor beta chains follows, all from one sample in a study of CD8 T cells in Susac syndrome. TCRdb ran MiXCR on the immunoSEQ multiplex PCR reads and lists one entry per CDR3 protein. Altogether some 48,000 distinct CDR3 sequences are present, over 90% being singletons, with the ten largest covering approximately 0.41%. Sequenced sample: CD8+ T cells from PBMCs. These TCRs come from a human donor in good health. The conserved cysteine and the conserved F or W are not part of the CDR3 here.

TRBJ2-7	TRBV27	ASSRTGSYEQY
TRBJ2-1	TRBV2	ASSGLAGGPEQF
TRBJ2-1	TRBV27	ASSLSKGTGRGEQF
TRBJ2-5	TRBV12-3/TRBV12-4	ASSLMAGGSGETQY
TRBJ1-1	TRBV4-1	ASSHVGQLNTEVF
TRBJ1-2	TRBV6-5	ASSYSPRGEANYGYT
TRBJ1-4	TRBV7-9	ASSSTGVANEKLF
TRBJ1-5	TRBV7-9	ASSHGAGKLAQPQH
TRBJ2-1	TRBV18	ASSATRTTRDEQF
TRBJ2-1	TRBV20-1	SARDIQGGPSGRVLSYNEQF
TRBJ2-3	TRBV29-1	SVEAWPGQGTLGTDTQY
TRBJ2-2	TRBV7-9	ASRGLGGGTGELF
TRBJ1-2	TRBV3-1	ASSQAASLVYYGYT
TRBJ2-2	TRBV19	ASSTRIAGELF
TRBJ2-7	TRBV7-9	ASTGTSGSYEQY
TRBJ2-7	TRBV11-2	ASSLGRTGVDYEQY
TRBJ1-2	TRBV4-3	ASSQARQGGYGYT
TRBJ1-1	TRBV27	ASSSGTGGPEAF
TRBJ1-5	TRBV19	ASSIGSENQPQH
TRBJ1-2	TRBV15	ATNEGQGSFNYGYT
TRBJ1-1	TRBV19	ASSIPYGDTEAF
TRBJ1-5	TRBV4-1	ASSQGTGYQPQH
TRBJ2-1	TRBV28	ASSLGNPEQF
TRBJ2-1	TRBV24-1	ATSESGRAEDEQF
TRBJ1-1	TRBV28	ASTLRGSFEAF
TRBJ2-7	TRBV4-1	ASSQEWGRGYYEQY
TRBJ1-1	TRBV4-1	ATTLEAPVRNTEAF
TRBJ1-1	TRBV27	ASSLGQGSTEAF
TRBJ2-1	TRBV12-3/TRBV12-4	ASSPVPYGGEQF
TRBJ1-1	TRBV5-4	ASTGQGGLNTEAF
TRBJ1-1	TRBV19	ASSIGGQGGTEAF